This TCR beta chain comes out of a study of T cell responses to AZD1222 COVID-19 vaccine. Study-wide findings and caveats: The donors showed a predominance of white British ancestry and of females, with possible underestimation of clonal diversity. Sampled repertoires all dated from after the peak T cell response.

Researchers grouped second doses given at about 4 or about 12 weeks into one pool. As concerns this clone: Its specificity is not known.

V lost 5 bases and J lost 5, with 19 bases in between. In germline, CDR1 is MNHEY, CDR2 SMNVEV (reference sequence). This CDR3 region has 15 residues. Sequencing used immunoSEQ multiplex PCR; TCRdb keeps in-frame clones, though not all of them. The sample carries 100,000 or so clones, roughly 86% recorded once. The starting material was peripheral blood, obtained 28 days after the second AZD1222 dose. This receptor was identified in an adult who received the AZD1222 COVID-19 vaccine. The gene calls are TRBV27 and TRBJ2-7; unclear D gene. CDR3 DNA sequence: TGTGCCAGCAGTCAAGACTGGGCACTCGACAACGAGCAGTACTTC. It encodes CASSQDWALDNEQYF.